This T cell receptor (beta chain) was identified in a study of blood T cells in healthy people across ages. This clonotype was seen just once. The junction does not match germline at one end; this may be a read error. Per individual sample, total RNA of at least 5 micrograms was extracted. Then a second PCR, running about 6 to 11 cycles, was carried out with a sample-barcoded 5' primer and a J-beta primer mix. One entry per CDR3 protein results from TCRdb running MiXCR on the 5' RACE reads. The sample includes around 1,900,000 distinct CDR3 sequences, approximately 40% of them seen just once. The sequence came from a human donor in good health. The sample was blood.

The CDR3 loop is CASSSRGQETQCF. The CDR3 DNA reads as TGTGCCAGCAGTTCGCGCGGGCAAGAGACCCAGTGCTTC. The V and J genes are TRBV27 and TRBJ2-7; possibly TRBD2 for D (5 bases). This CDR3 has 13 amino acids. In germline, CDR1 is MNHEY, CDR2 SMNVEV (reference sequence).